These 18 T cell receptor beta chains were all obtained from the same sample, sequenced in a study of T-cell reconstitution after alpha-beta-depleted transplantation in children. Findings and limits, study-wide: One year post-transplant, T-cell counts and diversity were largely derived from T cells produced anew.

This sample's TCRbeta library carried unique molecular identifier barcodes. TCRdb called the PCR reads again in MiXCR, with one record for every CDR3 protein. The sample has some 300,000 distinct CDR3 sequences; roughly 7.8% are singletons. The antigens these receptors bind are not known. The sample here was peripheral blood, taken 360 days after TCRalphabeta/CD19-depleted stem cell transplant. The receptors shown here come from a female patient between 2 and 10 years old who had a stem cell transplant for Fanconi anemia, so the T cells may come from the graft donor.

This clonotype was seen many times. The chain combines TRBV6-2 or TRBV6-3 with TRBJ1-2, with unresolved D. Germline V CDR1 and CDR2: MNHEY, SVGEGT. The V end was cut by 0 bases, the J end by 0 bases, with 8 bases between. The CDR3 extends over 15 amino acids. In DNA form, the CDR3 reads TGTGCCAGCAGTTACTCAACAGCCCCTAACTATGGCTACACCTTC. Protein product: CASSYSTAPNYGYTF.

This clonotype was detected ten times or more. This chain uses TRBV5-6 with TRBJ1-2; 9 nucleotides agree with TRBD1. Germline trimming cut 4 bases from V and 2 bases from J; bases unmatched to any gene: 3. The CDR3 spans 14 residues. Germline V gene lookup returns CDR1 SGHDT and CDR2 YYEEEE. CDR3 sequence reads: CASSHRGRNYGYTF. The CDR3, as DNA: TGTGCCAGCAGCCACAGGGGGCGGAACTATGGCTACACCTTC.

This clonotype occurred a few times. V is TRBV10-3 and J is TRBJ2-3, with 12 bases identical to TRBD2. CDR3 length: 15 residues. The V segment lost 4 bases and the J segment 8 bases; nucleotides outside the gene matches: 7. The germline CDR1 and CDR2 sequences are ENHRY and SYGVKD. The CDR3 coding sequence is TGTGCCATCAGTGTGGGGCTAGCGGGGGGGAGTACGCAGTATTTT. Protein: CAISVGLAGGSTQYF.

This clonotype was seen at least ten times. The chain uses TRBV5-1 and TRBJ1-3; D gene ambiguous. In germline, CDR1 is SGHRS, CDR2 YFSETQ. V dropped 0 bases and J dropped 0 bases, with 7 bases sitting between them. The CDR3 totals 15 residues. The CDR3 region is CASSLGATSGNTIYF. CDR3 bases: TGCGCCAGCAGCTTGGGTGCGACCTCTGGAAACACCATATATTTT.

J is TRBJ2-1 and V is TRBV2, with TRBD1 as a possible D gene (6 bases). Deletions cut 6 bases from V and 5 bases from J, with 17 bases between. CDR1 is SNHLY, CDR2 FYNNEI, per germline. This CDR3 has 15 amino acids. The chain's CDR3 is CASSTLRGLNNEQFF. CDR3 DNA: TGTGCCAGCAGCACCCTTAGGGGGTTGAACAATGAGCAGTTCTTC.

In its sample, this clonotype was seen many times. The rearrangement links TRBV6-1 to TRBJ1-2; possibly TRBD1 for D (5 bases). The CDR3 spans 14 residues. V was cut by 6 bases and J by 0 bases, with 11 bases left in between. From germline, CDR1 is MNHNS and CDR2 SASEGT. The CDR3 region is CASRDSYPNYGYTF. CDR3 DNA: TGTGCCAGCAGAGACAGCTACCCTAACTATGGCTACACCTTC.

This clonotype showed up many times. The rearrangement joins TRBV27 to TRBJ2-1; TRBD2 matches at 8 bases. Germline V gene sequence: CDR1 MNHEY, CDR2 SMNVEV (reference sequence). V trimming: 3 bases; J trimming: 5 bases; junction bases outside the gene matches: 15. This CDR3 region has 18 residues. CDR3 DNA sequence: TGTGCCAGCAGTTTGGGGGCGGGGGGCTATTCGGACCACAATGAGCAGTTCTTC. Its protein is CASSLGAGGYSDHNEQFF.

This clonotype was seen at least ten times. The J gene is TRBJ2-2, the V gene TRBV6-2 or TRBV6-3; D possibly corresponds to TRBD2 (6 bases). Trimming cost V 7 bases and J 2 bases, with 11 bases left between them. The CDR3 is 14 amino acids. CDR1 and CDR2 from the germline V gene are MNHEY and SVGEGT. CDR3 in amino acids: CASNRLGNTGELFF. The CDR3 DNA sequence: TGTGCCAGCAACCGACTAGGAAACACCGGGGAGCTGTTTTTT.

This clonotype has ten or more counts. The CDR3 DNA sequence: TGCAGCGTTGAAGGTGGGACAGGGAAAGCTTTCTTT. It encodes CSVEGGTGKAFF. The V call is TRBV29-1, the J call TRBJ1-1; 9 positions agree with TRBD1. Germline values: CDR1 SQVTM, CDR2 ANQGSEA. The CDR3 spans 12 residues. The V segment lost 1 base and the J segment 9 bases; nucleotides outside the gene matches: 3. Looking up the rest from reference TRBV29-1 and TRBJ1-1 gives the full variable domain: SAVISQKPSRDICQRGTSLTIQCQVDSQVTMMFWYRQQPGQSLTLIATANQGSEATYESGFVIDKFPISRPNLTFSTLTVSNMSPEDSSIYLCSVEGGTGKAFFGQGTRLTVV.

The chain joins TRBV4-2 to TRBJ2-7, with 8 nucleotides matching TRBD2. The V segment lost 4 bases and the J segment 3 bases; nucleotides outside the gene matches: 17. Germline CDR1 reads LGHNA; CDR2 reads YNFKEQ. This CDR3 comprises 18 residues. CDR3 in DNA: TGTGCCAGCAGCCGAGACCCTGTATCCGCGGGGGGTTTCTACGAGCAGTACTTC. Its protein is CASSRDPVSAGGFYEQYF.

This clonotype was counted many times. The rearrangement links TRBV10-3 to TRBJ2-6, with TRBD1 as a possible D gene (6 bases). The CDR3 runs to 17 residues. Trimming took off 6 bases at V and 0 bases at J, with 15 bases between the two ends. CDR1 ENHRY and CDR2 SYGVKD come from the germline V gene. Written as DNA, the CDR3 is TGTGCCATCAGGAAGGGACACCAGAGCTCTGGGGCCAACGTCCTGACTTTC. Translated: CAIRKGHQSSGANVLTF.

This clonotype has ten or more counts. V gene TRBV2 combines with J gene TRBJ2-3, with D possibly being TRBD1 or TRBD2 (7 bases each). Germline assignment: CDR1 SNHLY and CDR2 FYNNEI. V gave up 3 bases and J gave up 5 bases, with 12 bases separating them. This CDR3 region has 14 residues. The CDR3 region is CASSDQGGRDTQYF. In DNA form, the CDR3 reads TGTGCCAGCAGTGACCAGGGGGGGAGAGATACGCAGTATTTT.

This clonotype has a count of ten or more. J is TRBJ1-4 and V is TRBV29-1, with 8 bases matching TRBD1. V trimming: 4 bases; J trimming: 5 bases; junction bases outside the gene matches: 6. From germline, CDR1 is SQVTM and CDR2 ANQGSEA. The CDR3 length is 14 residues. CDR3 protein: CSVATGGFNEKLFF. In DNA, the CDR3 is TGCAGCGTTGCTACAGGGGGTTTCAATGAAAAACTGTTTTTT.

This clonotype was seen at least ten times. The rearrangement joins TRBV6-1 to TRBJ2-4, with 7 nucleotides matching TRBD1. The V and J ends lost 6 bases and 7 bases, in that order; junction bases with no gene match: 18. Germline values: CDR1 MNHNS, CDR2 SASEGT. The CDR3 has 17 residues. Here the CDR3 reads CASSVATRGGAENIQYF. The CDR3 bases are TGTGCCAGCAGCGTCGCCACCCGAGGGGGCGCGGAGAACATTCAGTACTTC.

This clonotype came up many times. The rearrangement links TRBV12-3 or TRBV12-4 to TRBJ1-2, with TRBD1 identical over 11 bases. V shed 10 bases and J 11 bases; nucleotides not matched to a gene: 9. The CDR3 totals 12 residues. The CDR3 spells CATGGQGDRYTF. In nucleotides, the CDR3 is TGTGCCACCGGGGGACAGGGGGATCGGTACACCTTC.

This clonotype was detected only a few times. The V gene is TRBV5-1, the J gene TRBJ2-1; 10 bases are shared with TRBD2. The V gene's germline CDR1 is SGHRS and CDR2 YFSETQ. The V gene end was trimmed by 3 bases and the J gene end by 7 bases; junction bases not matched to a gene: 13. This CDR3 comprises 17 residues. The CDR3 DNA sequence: TGCGCCAGCAGCTCGGGCCTGACTAGCGGGTCGGGGAATGAGCAGTTCTTC. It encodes CASSSGLTSGSGNEQFF.

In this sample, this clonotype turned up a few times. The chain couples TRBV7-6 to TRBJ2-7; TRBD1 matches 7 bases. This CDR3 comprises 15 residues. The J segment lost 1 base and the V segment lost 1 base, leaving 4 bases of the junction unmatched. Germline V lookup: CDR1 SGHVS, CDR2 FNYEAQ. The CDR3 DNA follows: TGTGCCAGCAGCTTAGGCGCAGGGGGTTCCTACGAGCAGTACTTC. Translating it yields CASSLGAGGSYEQYF. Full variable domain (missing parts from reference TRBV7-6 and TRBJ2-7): GAGVSQSPRYKVTKRGQDVALRCDPISGHVSLYWYRQALGQGPEFLTYFNYEAQQDKSGLPNDRFSAERPEGSISTLTIQRTEQRDSAMYRCASSLGAGGSYEQYFGPGTRLTVT.

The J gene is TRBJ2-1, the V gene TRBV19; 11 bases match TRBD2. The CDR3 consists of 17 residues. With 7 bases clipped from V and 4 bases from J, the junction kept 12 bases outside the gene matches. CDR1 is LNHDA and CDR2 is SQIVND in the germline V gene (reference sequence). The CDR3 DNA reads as TGTGCCAGTACCCAGACCGGACTAGCGGGTTCTTACAATGAGCAGTTCTTC. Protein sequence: CASTQTGLAGSYNEQFF. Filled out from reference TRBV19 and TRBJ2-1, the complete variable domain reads DGGITQSPKYLFRKEGQNVTLSCEQNLNHDAMYWYRQDPGQGLRLIYYSQIVNDFQKGDIAEGYSVSREKKESFPLTVTSAQKNPTAFYLCASTQTGLAGSYNEQFFGPGTRLTVL.